These T cell receptor beta chains were read from a single sample in a study of cytotoxic CD8 clonotypes in ibrutinib-treated CLL. Profiling relied on immunoSEQ multiplex PCR, and the TCRdb table lists in-frame clones only, not all of them. The sample lists 150,000 or so clones, 70% to 80% occurring once. This specimen consisted of PBMCs, obtained after 12 months of ibrutinib treatment. The receptors originated from a human donor with chronic lymphocytic leukemia. The CDR3 runs from the conserved cysteine through the conserved F or W. D genes are given only for firm matches. Rows may omit the clone size; those that give it use once, few, many or a size class.

J gene: TRBJ1-3
D gene: -
V gene: TRBV11-3
clone size: -
CDR3 protein: CASSWGTSGNTIYF
CDR3 DNA: TGTGCCAGCAGCTGGGGTACCTCTGGAAACACCATATATTTT

J gene: TRBJ2-7
D gene: -
V gene: TRBV29-1
clone size: -
CDR3 protein: CSVGPPTVGDEQYF
CDR3 DNA: TGCAGCGTTGGTCCCCCGACAGTGGGCGACGAGCAGTACTTC

J gene: TRBJ1-1
D gene: -
V gene: TRBV6-5
clone size: -
CDR3 protein: CASSYSTEAFF
CDR3 DNA: TGTGCCAGCAGTTACTCTACTGAAGCTTTCTTT

J gene: TRBJ2-7
D gene: TRBD2
V gene: TRBV28
clone size: -
CDR3 protein: CASSPSTSGSGYEQYF
CDR3 DNA: TGTGCCAGCAGTCCTTCGACTAGCGGGAGTGGATACGAGCAGTACTTC

J gene: TRBJ2-1
D gene: -
V gene: TRBV11-2
clone size: once
CDR3 protein: CASSPGGYNEQFF
CDR3 DNA: TGTGCCAGCAGCCCAGGGGGGTATAATGAGCAGTTCTTC

J gene: TRBJ1-4
D gene: TRBD1
V gene: TRBV19
clone size: -
CDR3 protein: CASSMGVHGTGNEKLFF
CDR3 DNA: TGTGCCAGTAGTATGGGAGTCCACGGGACAGGCAATGAAAAACTGTTTTTT

J gene: TRBJ2-2
D gene: -
V gene: TRBV6-4
clone size: few
CDR3 protein: CASSDRDTGELFF
CDR3 DNA: TGTGCCAGCAGTGACCGGGACACCGGGGAGCTGTTTTTT

J gene: TRBJ1-5
D gene: TRBD1
V gene: TRBV5-5
clone size: -
CDR3 protein: CASSLTGGGPQHF
CDR3 DNA: TGTGCCAGCAGCTTGACAGGGGGGGGGCCCCAGCATTTT

J gene: TRBJ2-7
D gene: TRBD2
V gene: TRBV5-1
clone size: -
CDR3 protein: CASTLGSGTSVDEQYF
CDR3 DNA: TGCGCCAGCACTCTGGGGTCTGGGACTAGCGTCGACGAGCAGTACTTC

J gene: TRBJ1-1
D gene: -
V gene: TRBV27
clone size: -
CDR3 protein: CASSAQLNTEAFF
CDR3 DNA: TGTGCCAGCAGTGCCCAGTTGAACACTGAAGCTTTCTTT

J gene: TRBJ2-1
D gene: -
V gene: TRBV5-1
clone size: -
CDR3 protein: CASSVDPYNEQFF
CDR3 DNA: TGCGCCAGCAGCGTGGACCCCTACAATGAGCAGTTCTTC

J gene: TRBJ2-3
D gene: -
V gene: TRBV25-1
clone size: -
CDR3 protein: CASSELKLAAGVRDTQYF
CDR3 DNA: TGTGCCAGCAGTGAATTGAAGTTGGCGGCAGGGGTAAGAGATACGCAGTATTTT

J gene: TRBJ2-5
D gene: -
V gene: TRBV7-9
clone size: -
CDR3 protein: CASSSGRDGTQYF
CDR3 DNA: TGTGCCAGCAGCTCGGGACGGGACGGAACCCAGTACTTC